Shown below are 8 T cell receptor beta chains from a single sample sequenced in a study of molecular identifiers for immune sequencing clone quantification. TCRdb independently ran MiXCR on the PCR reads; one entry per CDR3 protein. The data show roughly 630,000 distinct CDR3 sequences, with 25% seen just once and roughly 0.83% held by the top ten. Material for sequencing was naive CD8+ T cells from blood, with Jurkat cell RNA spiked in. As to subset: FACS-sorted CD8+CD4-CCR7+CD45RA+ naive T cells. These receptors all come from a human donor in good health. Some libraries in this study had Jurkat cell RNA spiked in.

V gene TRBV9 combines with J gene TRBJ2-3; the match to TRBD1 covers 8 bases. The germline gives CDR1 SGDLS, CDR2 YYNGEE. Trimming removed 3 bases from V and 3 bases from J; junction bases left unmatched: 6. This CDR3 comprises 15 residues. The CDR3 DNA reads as TGTGCCAGCAGCGCATGGGGACAGGAGACAGATACGCAGTATTTT. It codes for CASSAWGQETDTQYF.

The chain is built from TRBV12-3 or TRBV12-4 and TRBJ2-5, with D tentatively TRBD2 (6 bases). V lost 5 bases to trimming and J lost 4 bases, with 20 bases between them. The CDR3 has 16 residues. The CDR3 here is CASSLLGARGPETQYF. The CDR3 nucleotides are TGTGCCAGCAGTCTATTAGGGGCGCGGGGCCCAGAGACCCAGTACTTC.

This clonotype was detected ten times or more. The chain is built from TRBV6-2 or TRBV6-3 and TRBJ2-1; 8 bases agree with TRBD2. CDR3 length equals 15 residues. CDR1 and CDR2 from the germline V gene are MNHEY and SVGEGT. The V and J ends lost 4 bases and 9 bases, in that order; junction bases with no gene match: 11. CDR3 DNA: TGTGCCAGCAGTTTCGGTCTTAGCGGGATGGGTGAGCAGTTCTTC. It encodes CASSFGLSGMGEQFF.

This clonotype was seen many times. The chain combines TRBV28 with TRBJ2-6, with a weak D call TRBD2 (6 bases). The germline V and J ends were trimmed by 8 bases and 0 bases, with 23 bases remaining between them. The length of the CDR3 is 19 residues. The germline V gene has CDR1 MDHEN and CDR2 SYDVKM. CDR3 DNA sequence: TGTGCCAGCGGGTTAGCACTAGCCGCAGGGAACTCTGGGGCCAACGTCCTGACTTTC. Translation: CASGLALAAGNSGANVLTF.

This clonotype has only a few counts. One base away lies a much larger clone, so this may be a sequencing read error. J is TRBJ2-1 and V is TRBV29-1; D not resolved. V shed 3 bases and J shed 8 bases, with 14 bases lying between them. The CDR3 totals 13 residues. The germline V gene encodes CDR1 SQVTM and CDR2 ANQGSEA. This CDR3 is CSVELRSYDEQFF. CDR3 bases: TGCAGCGTTGAGCTGAGGAGTTACGATGAGCAGTTCTTC.

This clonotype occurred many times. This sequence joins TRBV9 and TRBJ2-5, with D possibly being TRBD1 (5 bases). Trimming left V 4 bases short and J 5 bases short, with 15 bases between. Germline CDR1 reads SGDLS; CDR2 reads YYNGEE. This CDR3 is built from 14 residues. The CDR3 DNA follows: TGTGCCAGCAGCTTCCCCGACAGCCCTGAGACCCAGTACTTC. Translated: CASSFPDSPETQYF.

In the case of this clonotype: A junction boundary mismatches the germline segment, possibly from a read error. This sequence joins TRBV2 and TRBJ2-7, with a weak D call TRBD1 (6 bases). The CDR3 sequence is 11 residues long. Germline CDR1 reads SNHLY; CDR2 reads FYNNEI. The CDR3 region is CASRGAYEQCF. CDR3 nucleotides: TGTGCCAGCAGGGGGGCATACGAGCAGTGCTTC. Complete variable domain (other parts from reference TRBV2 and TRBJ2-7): EPEVTQTPSHQVTQMGQEVILRCVPISNHLYFYWYRQILGQKVEFLVSFYNNEISEKSEIFDDQFSVERPDGSNFTLKIRSTKLEDSAMYFCASRGAYEQCFGPGTRLTVT.

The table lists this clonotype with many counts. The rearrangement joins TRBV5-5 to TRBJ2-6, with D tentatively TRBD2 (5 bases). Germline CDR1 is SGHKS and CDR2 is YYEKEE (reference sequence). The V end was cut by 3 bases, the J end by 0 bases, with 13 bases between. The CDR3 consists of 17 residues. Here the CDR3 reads CASSWMPGFSGANVLTF. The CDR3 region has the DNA TGTGCCAGCAGCTGGATGCCGGGGTTCTCTGGGGCCAACGTCCTGACTTTC.